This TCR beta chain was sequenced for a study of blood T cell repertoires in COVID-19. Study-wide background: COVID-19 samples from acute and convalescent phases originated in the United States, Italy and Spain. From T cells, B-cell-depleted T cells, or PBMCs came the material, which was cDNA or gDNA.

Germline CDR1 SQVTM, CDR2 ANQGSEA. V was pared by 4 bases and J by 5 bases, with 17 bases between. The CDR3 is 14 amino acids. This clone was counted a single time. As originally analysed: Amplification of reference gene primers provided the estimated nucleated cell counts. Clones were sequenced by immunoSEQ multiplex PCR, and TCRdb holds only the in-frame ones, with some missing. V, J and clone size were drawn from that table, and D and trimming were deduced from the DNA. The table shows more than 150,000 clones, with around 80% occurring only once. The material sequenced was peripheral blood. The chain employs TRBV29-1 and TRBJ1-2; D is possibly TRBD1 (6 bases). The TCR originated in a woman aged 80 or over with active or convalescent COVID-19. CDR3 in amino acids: CSVGPGVPTYGYTF. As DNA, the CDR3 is TGCAGCGTTGGTCCAGGGGTCCCGACTTATGGCTACACCTTC.